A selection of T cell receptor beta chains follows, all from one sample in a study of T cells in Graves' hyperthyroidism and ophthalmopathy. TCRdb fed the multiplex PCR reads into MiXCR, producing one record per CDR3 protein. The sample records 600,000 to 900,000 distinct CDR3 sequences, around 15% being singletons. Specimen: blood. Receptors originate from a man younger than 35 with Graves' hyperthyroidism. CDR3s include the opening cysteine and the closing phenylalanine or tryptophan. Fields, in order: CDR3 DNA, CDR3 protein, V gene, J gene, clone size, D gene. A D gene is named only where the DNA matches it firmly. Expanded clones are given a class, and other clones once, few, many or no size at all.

cdr3_nt: TGTGCCAGCAGTTACTCGGGAGGTCATCCTCGGGGGTACAATGAGCAGTTCTTC; cdr3_aa: CASSYSGGHPRGYNEQFF; v_call: TRBV6-5; j_call: TRBJ2-1; clone_size: few; d_call: NA
cdr3_nt: TGTGCCAGCACCCCCGGGACTAGCGGCCTCTCCTACGAGCAGTACTTC; cdr3_aa: CASTPGTSGLSYEQYF; v_call: TRBV6-1; j_call: TRBJ2-7; clone_size: NA; d_call: TRBD2
cdr3_nt: TGTGCCAGCAGCTTAGGCCGTGGTGGGGCAGGGGGCGCAAACTATGGCTACACCTTC; cdr3_aa: CASSLGRGGAGGANYGYTF; v_call: TRBV13; j_call: TRBJ1-2; clone_size: few; d_call: TRBD1
cdr3_nt: TGTGCCAGCAGCGTAGGGGTAGGGGCGAACACTGAAGCTTTCTTT; cdr3_aa: CASSVGVGANTEAFF; v_call: TRBV9; j_call: TRBJ1-1; clone_size: many; d_call: NA
cdr3_nt: TGTGCCAGCAGTGAAAACAGGGGGGTCGGCGAGCAGTACTTC; cdr3_aa: CASSENRGVGEQYF; v_call: TRBV2; j_call: TRBJ2-7; clone_size: many; d_call: TRBD1
cdr3_nt: TGTGCCAGCAGCTTGGGGGGGGTGGATGAGCAGTTCTTC; cdr3_aa: CASSLGGVDEQFF; v_call: TRBV12-3/TRBV12-4; j_call: TRBJ2-1; clone_size: many; d_call: TRBD2
cdr3_nt: TGTGCCACCAGTGACCCCGTGCGGGAGCTCACAGATACGCAGTATTTT; cdr3_aa: CATSDPVRELTDTQYF; v_call: TRBV24-1; j_call: TRBJ2-3; clone_size: NA; d_call: TRBD2
cdr3_nt: TGCGCCAGCAGCCAGCCAGGCCAGTATGGCTACACCTTC; cdr3_aa: CASSQPGQYGYTF; v_call: TRBV4-1; j_call: TRBJ1-2; clone_size: NA; d_call: NA
cdr3_nt: TGTGCCAGCAGCCAAGGAGGGGGCTCCTACAATGAGCAGTTCTTC; cdr3_aa: CASSQGGGSYNEQFF; v_call: TRBV4-2; j_call: TRBJ2-1; clone_size: NA; d_call: NA
cdr3_nt: TGTGCCACTGGGACAGGGGGAGGAGAGACCCAGTACTTC; cdr3_aa: CATGTGGGETQYF; v_call: TRBV24-1; j_call: TRBJ2-5; clone_size: many; d_call: TRBD1
cdr3_nt: TGCAGTGCTAGCCGACTAGCATCCACCGGGGAGCTGTTTTTT; cdr3_aa: CSASRLASTGELFF; v_call: TRBV20-1; j_call: TRBJ2-2; clone_size: NA; d_call: TRBD2
cdr3_nt: TGCGCCAGCAGGAGGGCAGGGCCCTACAATGAGCAGTTCTTC; cdr3_aa: CASRRAGPYNEQFF; v_call: TRBV10-2; j_call: TRBJ2-1; clone_size: many; d_call: NA
cdr3_nt: TGTGCCTCCGGACAGGGGATAGATACGCAGTATTTT; cdr3_aa: CASGQGIDTQYF; v_call: TRBV30; j_call: TRBJ2-3; clone_size: few; d_call: TRBD1
cdr3_nt: TGCAGTTATCCCTACCCCGACTTGCGAGAGACCCAGTACTTC; cdr3_aa: CSYPYPDLRETQYF; v_call: TRBV20-1; j_call: TRBJ2-5; clone_size: few; d_call: NA
cdr3_nt: TGCAGTGCCCTAGAAGTATCTGACCACCTCCTGGAGACCCAGTACTTC; cdr3_aa: CSALEVSDHLLETQYF; v_call: TRBV20-1; j_call: TRBJ2-5; clone_size: many; d_call: NA
cdr3_nt: TGTGCCAGCAGCTTGGTAACAGGGGCTGAAGCTTTCTTT; cdr3_aa: CASSLVTGAEAFF; v_call: TRBV5-6; j_call: TRBJ1-1; clone_size: many; d_call: TRBD1
cdr3_nt: TGCGCCAGCAGCCCCTCCCGGGGTACGCAGTATTTT; cdr3_aa: CASSPSRGTQYF; v_call: TRBV5-1; j_call: TRBJ2-3; clone_size: many; d_call: NA
cdr3_nt: TGTGCCAGCACACGAGGCGGGGAGCTGTTTTTT; cdr3_aa: CASTRGGELFF; v_call: TRBV28; j_call: TRBJ2-2; clone_size: many; d_call: NA
cdr3_nt: TGTGCCAGCAGCGAAGACCCTTTAGGTTCCTACAATGAGCAGTTCTTC; cdr3_aa: CASSEDPLGSYNEQFF; v_call: TRBV2; j_call: TRBJ2-1; clone_size: NA; d_call: NA
cdr3_nt: TGCAGTAAGACCACCTACGAGCAGTACTTC; cdr3_aa: CSKTTYEQYF; v_call: TRBV20-1; j_call: TRBJ2-7; clone_size: few; d_call: NA
cdr3_nt: TGTGCCAGCAGTTACGTCCCAGGCCGCGAGCAGTACTTC; cdr3_aa: CASSYVPGREQYF; v_call: TRBV6-5; j_call: TRBJ2-7; clone_size: many; d_call: NA
cdr3_nt: TGTGCCAGCAGCTTGGAGGGACATGAGCAGTTCTTC; cdr3_aa: CASSLEGHEQFF; v_call: TRBV5-8; j_call: TRBJ2-1; clone_size: NA; d_call: NA